This TCR beta chain is drawn from a study of blood T cell repertoires in COVID-19. In the study overall: Nucleic acid was either cDNA or gDNA, and it came from T cells, B-cell-depleted T cells, or PBMCs.

The trim removed 6 bases at V and 2 bases at J, leaving 7 bases unmatched. The CDR3 totals 15 residues. Germline loops: CDR1 MDHEN, CDR2 SYDVKM. Authors' methods: Estimation of nucleated cell counts was performed using reference gene primer amplification. Assay used: immunoSEQ multiplex PCR; TCRdb lists only in-frame clones, some missing. D and trimming were read from the DNA, whereas the V and J calls and clone size are those reported in that table. This sample has about 280,000 clones, with about 90% found just once. The chain carries TRBV28 and TRBJ2-5, with 9 bases matching TRBD2. This TCR derives from a woman under 40 who had recovered from COVID-19. Specimen: peripheral blood. DNA of the CDR3: TGTGCCAGCAGATATTTAGCGGGGGAACAAGAGACCCAGTACTTC. Protein product: CASRYLAGEQETQYF.